What follows are 11 T cell receptor beta chains derived from one specimen sequenced in a study of Ad26.COV2.S vaccination and SARS-CoV-2 variants. Profiling relied on immunoSEQ multiplex PCR, and the TCRdb table lists in-frame clones only, not all of them. The data show about 400,000 clones, approximately 88% seen once. Treatment noted: about 20 received Ad26.COV2.S at low or high dose, single or two shots; about 5 received placebo; per-sample allocation not given. Sampling happened 63 days after the first vaccine or placebo injection. The sample in question was peripheral blood, obtained in a trial of Ad26.COV2.S vaccine versus placebo. Source of these receptors: a person aged 18 to 59 who received the Ad26.COV2.S COVID-19 vaccine or a placebo.

V gene TRBV30 combines with J gene TRBJ1-2; D might be TRBD1 (5 bases). This CDR3 spans 11 amino acids. Trimming shortened V by 4 bases and J by 7 bases, and 10 bases separated the two germline ends. The germline V gene encodes CDR1 GTSNPN and CDR2 SVGIG (reference sequence). CDR3 nucleotide sequence: TGTGCCTGGACTGGGGGGACTGGCTACACCTTC. This encodes CAWTGGTGYTF.

This chain links TRBV7-3 with TRBJ1-1; no clear D. Germline V gene sequence: CDR1 SGHTA, CDR2 FQGTGA. CDR3 length: 18 residues. Trimming removed 5 bases from V and 2 bases from J, with 24 bases in between. The CDR3 sequence: CASSPRPPSSFSNTEAFF. Written as DNA, the CDR3 is TGTGCCAGCAGCCCCCGACCCCCTTCAAGTTTCAGTAACACTGAAGCTTTCTTT.

The chain couples TRBV4-3 to TRBJ2-1; D not resolved. The CDR3 runs 16 residues. Germline V lookup: CDR1 LGHNA, CDR2 YSLEER. Trimming took off 3 bases at V and 0 bases at J, with 12 bases between the two ends. The CDR3 DNA reads as TGCGCCAGCAGCCAGGATAAAGTAGACTCCTACAATGAGCAGTTCTTC. Its protein is CASSQDKVDSYNEQFF.

This chain joins TRBV27 and TRBJ1-4; 8 bases line up with TRBD1. Germline assignment: CDR1 MNHEY and CDR2 SMNVEV (reference sequence). The CDR3 covers 17 residues. With 6 bases clipped from V and 7 bases from J, the junction kept 16 bases outside the gene matches. The CDR3 coding sequence is TGTGCCAGCAGGACTCAGCGGACAGGGAGCTTCGGTGAAAAACTGTTTTTT. Translation gives CASRTQRTGSFGEKLFF.

V gene TRBV7-3 combines with J gene TRBJ2-1; either TRBD1 or TRBD2 may supply D (5 bases each). From germline, CDR1 is SGHTA and CDR2 FQGTGA. V was trimmed by 3 bases and J by 13 bases, leaving 22 bases between them. This CDR3 region has 15 residues. The CDR3 loop is CASSLNPDGTPKQFF. The CDR3 nucleotides read TGTGCCAGCAGCTTGAACCCCGACGGGACCCCTAAACAGTTCTTC.

V usage is TRBV15 and J usage is TRBJ2-2; D may match TRBD1 or TRBD2 (5 bases each). This CDR3 contains 16 residues. V lost 2 bases and J lost 6, with 16 bases in between. Germline CDR1 LNHNV, CDR2 YYDKDF (reference sequence). The CDR3 bases are TGTGCCACCAGCAGATCCCGAGGCGTGGGGGCCGGGGAGCTGTTTTTT. It specifies CATSRSRGVGAGELFF.

The chain is built from TRBV30 and TRBJ1-2, with D unclear. Germline values: CDR1 GTSNPN, CDR2 SVGIG (reference sequence). V dropped 3 bases and J dropped 2 bases, with 16 bases sitting between them. The CDR3 covers 15 residues. CDR3 in DNA: TGTGCCTGGAGGGGATCCAGGTCTCCCAACTATGGCTACACCTTC. It specifies CAWRGSRSPNYGYTF.

J is TRBJ2-2 and V is TRBV27; D not resolved. Trimming stripped 8 bases from V and 7 bases from J, with 8 bases between. Germline lookup yields CDR1 MNHEY and CDR2 SMNVEV (reference sequence). The CDR3 is made up of 11 amino acids. CDR3: CASGVGGELFF. DNA of the CDR3: TGTGCCAGCGGAGTAGGCGGGGAGCTGTTTTTT.

The chain links TRBV9 to TRBJ2-3; D gene unclear. The germline gives CDR1 SGDLS, CDR2 YYNGEE. The ends were cut back, 3 bases at V and 0 bases at J, with 8 bases in the middle. The CDR3 sequence is 14 residues long. The CDR3 DNA is TGTGCCAGCAGCGCCTGGGGTAGCACAGATACGCAGTATTTT. It is translated as CASSAWGSTDTQYF.

J is TRBJ2-2 and V is TRBV7-8; TRBD2 matches 11 bases. Looked up from germline, CDR1 is SGHVS and CDR2 is FQNEAQ. This CDR3 has 17 amino acids. Germline trimming cut 2 bases from V and 3 bases from J; bases unmatched to any gene: 5. In DNA, the CDR3 is TGTGCCAGCAGCTTAACGACTAGCGGGGCGTACACCGGGGAGCTGTTTTTT. Translation gives CASSLTTSGAYTGELFF. Full variable domain (missing parts from reference TRBV7-8 and TRBJ2-2): GAGVSQSPRYKVAKRGQDVALRCDPISGHVSLFWYQQALGQGPEFLTYFQNEAQLDKSGLPSDRFFAERPEGSVSTLKIQRTQQEDSAVYLCASSLTTSGAYTGELFFGEGSRLTVL.

V is TRBV5-1 and J is TRBJ1-5; 7 bases align to TRBD1. The length of the CDR3 is 14 residues. The germline CDR1 and CDR2 sequences are SGHRS and YFSETQ. After removal of 4 bases from V and 3 bases from J, the junction contained 4 bases not matched to a gene. CDR3: CASSLGTVNQPQHF. In DNA form, the CDR3 reads TGCGCCAGCAGCCTCGGGACAGTCAATCAGCCCCAGCATTTT.